Listed below are T cell receptor beta chains from one sample, sequenced in a study of shared T cell receptors in the human thymus. Sequenced by immunoSEQ multiplex PCR; TCRdb stores in-frame clones only, minus some. Counted here are 500,000 to 550,000 clones, approximately 80% occurring once; the ten biggest clones make up more than 0.01%. The sample also formed part of further work on human thymus T cells.

The material sequenced was thymocytes. These TCRs come from a boy in the first two years of life with a congenital heart defect. CDR3s include the opening cysteine and the closing phenylalanine or tryptophan. The order of the fields is V gene, J gene, D gene, clone size, CDR3 length, CDR3 DNA, CDR3 protein. D genes are given only for firm matches. Rows give clone size only sometimes, using once, few, many, or a class for an expanded clone.

TRBV29-1,TRBJ2-2,NA,NA,15,TGCAGCGTTCAAGGGGGTTGGGGGCTGGCCGGGGAGCTGTTTTTT,CSVQGGWGLAGELFF
TRBV29-1,TRBJ2-2,TRBD2,NA,16,TGCAGCGTTGGACTAGCGATTTCTGGACATACCGGGGAGCTGTTTTTT,CSVGLAISGHTGELFF
TRBV6-1,TRBJ2-7,TRBD1,NA,13,TGTGCCTGTGGTCTTCAGGGGGCGCGGGAGCAGTACTTC,CACGLQGAREQYF
TRBV5-6,TRBJ2-7,TRBD1,NA,17,TGTGCCAGCAGCTTGGCGGAACGAACAGGGGGCGAGTACGAGCAGTACTTC,CASSLAERTGGEYEQYF
TRBV30,TRBJ1-5,NA,NA,13,TGTGCCAGAAGTGGGTTGCGGGGGCAGCCCCAGCATTTT,CARSGLRGQPQHF
TRBV20-1,TRBJ1-2,NA,NA,10,TGCAGTGCCCCTAGCTATGGCTACACCTTC,CSAPSYGYTF
TRBV27,TRBJ2-3,NA,NA,14,TGTGCCAGCAGTTTAGCGGCTAGCACAGATACGCAGTATTTT,CASSLAASTDTQYF
TRBV19,TRBJ2-3,NA,once,11,TGTGCCAGTAGGAGGTCAGATACGCAGTATTTT,CASRRSDTQYF
TRBV5-4,TRBJ2-7,NA,NA,12,TGTGCCAGCAGCCCAAACTCCTACGAGCAGTACTTC,CASSPNSYEQYF
TRBV6-5,TRBJ1-3,NA,NA,15,TGTGCCAGCAGTTACTCGATAGGGACAGGAAACACCATATATTTT,CASSYSIGTGNTIYF
TRBV30,TRBJ2-1,TRBD2,NA,22,TGTGCCTGGACCCACACCCCGCCCCGAGCGGGAGGCCCTAGAAGCTCCTACAATGAGCAGTTCTTC,CAWTHTPPRAGGPRSSYNEQFF
TRBV27,TRBJ2-3,TRBD2,NA,15,TGTGCCAGCAGTTTAAAGGCTAGCGGGAAAGATACGCAGTATTTT,CASSLKASGKDTQYF
TRBV4-1,TRBJ2-1,TRBD2,NA,17,TGCGCCAGCAGCCAAGATGAGCCCAGCGGGAGTGGCGATGAGCAGTTCTTC,CASSQDEPSGSGDEQFF
TRBV1,TRBJ1-5,NA,NA,10,TGCACACTGTGGGGGCGGCCCCAGCATTTT,CTLWGRPQHF